The entry below describes one TCR beta chain. Its target is unknown. This specimen comes from a study of cytomegalovirus exposure and HLA in healthy donors. General study findings and limits: The classifier was said to identify cytomegalovirus status with high specificity and sensitivity.

This CDR3 region has 18 residues. The germline gives CDR1 SGDLS, CDR2 YYNGEE. Trimming took 2 bases from V and 1 from J; bases not matched to a gene: 6. Some clones are missing from TCRdb's copy, which holds only in-frame ones; the method was immunoSEQ multiplex PCR. This sample yields hundreds of thousands of clones, of which roughly 88% are seen a single time; around 15% belongs to the top ten. This sequence originates from a young woman in good health and CMV-seropositive. J is TRBJ2-1 and V is TRBV9; 13 bases fit TRBD2. The material sequenced was PBMCs. CDR3 amino acids: CASSVRTSGRTSYNEQFF. The DNA of the CDR3 is TGTGCCAGCAGCGTTCGGACTAGCGGGAGAACGTCCTACAATGAGCAGTTCTTC.